This T cell receptor beta chain was retrieved from a study of blood T cell repertoires in COVID-19. On the study more broadly: The United States, Italy and Spain provided the acute and convalescent COVID-19 samples. In each case, the material was cDNA or gDNA derived from T cells, B-cell-depleted T cells, or PBMCs.

Original data processing: It was from reference gene primer amplification that nucleated cell counts were estimated. TCRdb's table, derived via immunoSEQ multiplex PCR, lists solely in-frame clones and lacks some. The DNA gave D and trimming, while V, J and clone size come from that table. The sample holds 130,000 or so clones, roughly four fifths seen once. The CDR3 spans 17 residues. CDR1 and CDR2 from the germline V gene are KGHSH and LQKENI. Trimming cost V 3 bases and J 2 bases; bases outside gene matches: 6. This chain uses TRBV18 with TRBJ2-7; 14 bases match TRBD2. Sequencing was carried out using peripheral blood. The TCR originated in a human donor in a cohort sampled during active COVID-19. The CDR3 region has the DNA TGTGCCAGCTCACCCGGGACTAGCGGGAGAGGCCCCTACGAGCAGTACTTC. Residues: CASSPGTSGRGPYEQYF.